The present entry profiles one T cell receptor (beta chain) with its context. This sample was included in a study of blood T cell repertoires in COVID-19. About the study: The origin of the acute and convalescent COVID-19 samples was the United States, Italy and Spain. The analysed material was cDNA or gDNA that came from T cells, B-cell-depleted T cells, or PBMCs.

In the source study's methods: Estimates of nucleated cell counts were drawn from the amplification of reference gene primers. The table came from immunoSEQ multiplex PCR; TCRdb's copy has only in-frame clones and leaves some out. The DNA gave D and trimming, while V, J and clone size come from that table. The data contain hundreds of thousands of clones, 90% of them seen just once; the ten biggest clones take up over 0.2%. Sequencing was carried out using peripheral blood. This receptor was identified in a woman aged 18-29 years with acute or convalescent COVID-19.

The CDR3 region is CASSVGAGHSPLHF. CDR3 DNA sequence: TGTGCCAGCAGCGTAGGGGCTGGGCATTCACCCCTCCACTTT. This chain links TRBV9 with TRBJ1-6; D is unresolved. The CDR3 totals 14 residues. Trimming shortened V by 0 bases and J by 8 bases, and 9 bases separated the two germline ends. Germline CDR1 and CDR2: SGDLS and YYNGEE. The variable domain in full, completed from reference TRBV9 and TRBJ1-6, reads DSGVTQTPKHLITATGQRVTLRCSPRSGDLSVYWYQQSLDQGLQFLIQYYNGEERAKGNILERFSAQQFPDLHSELNLSSLELGDSALYFCASSVGAGHSPLHFGNGTRLTVT.